What follows are 5 T cell receptor beta chains derived from one specimen sequenced in a study of identical twins. TCRdb reprocessed the 5' RACE reads with MiXCR, giving one entry per CDR3 protein. Here the sample spans about 700,000 distinct CDR3 sequences, around 6% being singletons. Sample: naive T cells sorted from blood. These receptors all come from a young man in good health.

This clonotype was found a few times. This rearrangement joins TRBV20-1 to TRBJ2-1; TRBD1 is a possible D gene (5 bases). Germline loops: CDR1 DFQATT, CDR2 SNEGSKA (reference sequence). The CDR3 consists of 14 residues. The V end was cut by 1 base, the J end by 2 bases, with 9 bases between. CDR3 sequence (DNA): TGCAGTGCTAGAGGGCCAGGGCCCTACAATGAGCAGTTCTTC. Residues: CSARGPGPYNEQFF.

This clonotype was found a few times. V and J are TRBV6-5 and TRBJ2-3; 7 positions match TRBD1. CDR1 and CDR2 from the germline V gene are MNHEY and SVGAGI. The CDR3 runs 14 residues. J gave up 4 bases and V 2 bases, and 3 bases lay outside the gene matches. This chain's CDR3 is CASSYQQGPDTQYF. As DNA, the CDR3 is TGTGCCAGCAGTTACCAACAGGGGCCAGATACGCAGTATTTT.

The genes are TRBV6-2 or TRBV6-3 and TRBJ2-1; D uncertain. The CDR3 extends over 12 amino acids. CDR1 is MNHEY and CDR2 is SVGEGT in the germline V gene. Trimming cost V 7 bases and J 5 bases, with 9 bases left between them. The CDR3 here is CASTHQHNEQFF. The DNA for the CDR3 is TGTGCCAGCACCCATCAACACAATGAGCAGTTCTTC.

The table lists this clonotype with many counts. V usage is TRBV20-1 and J usage is TRBJ2-7; D gene unclear. This CDR3 region has 12 residues. V lost 3 bases and J lost 3, with 9 bases in between. CDR1 is DFQATT and CDR2 is SNEGSKA in the germline V gene (reference sequence). CDR3 sequence reads: CSARRSGYEQYF. CDR3 DNA: TGCAGTGCTAGGAGGTCCGGCTACGAGCAGTACTTC.

The sample holds many counts of this clonotype. The chain uses TRBV10-3 and TRBJ1-1, with D perhaps TRBD1 (5 bases). V shed 3 bases and J shed 6 bases, with 11 bases lying between them. Germline assignment: CDR1 ENHRY and CDR2 SYGVKD. The CDR3 spans 13 residues. CDR3 sequence: CAISDGAPPEAFF. The CDR3 region has the DNA TGTGCCATCAGTGATGGGGCGCCTCCTGAAGCTTTCTTT.